This T cell receptor beta chain was obtained from a study of blood T cells in healthy people across ages. Regarding the study as a whole: Estimates based on one million T cells were treated as lower bounds. Age advanced and TCR beta diversity per million T cells fell, roughly linearly. The study found TCR beta diversity correlated strongly with naive T cell percentage.

Next came a second PCR, run for about 6 to 11 cycles, which used a sample-barcoded 5' primer along with a J-beta primer mix. MiXCR, applied by TCRdb to the 5' RACE reads, yields one record per CDR3 protein. The sample yields 590,000 or so distinct CDR3 sequences, approximately 30% seen once. Ten or more counts support this clonotype. Its antigen is as yet unknown. V lost 5 bases, J lost 1 base, and 21 bases lay in between. From germline, CDR1 is SGHAT and CDR2 FQNNGV. The CDR3 consists of 17 residues. The chain links TRBV11-2 to TRBJ2-7; D is possibly TRBD1 (6 bases). The sequence was collected from a woman over 75 in good health. The sequenced sample consisted of blood. The CDR3 here is CASSPEGTRGPSYEQYF. The CDR3 nucleotides are TGTGCCAGCAGCCCCGAGGGTACCAGGGGCCCATCCTACGAGCAGTACTTC.